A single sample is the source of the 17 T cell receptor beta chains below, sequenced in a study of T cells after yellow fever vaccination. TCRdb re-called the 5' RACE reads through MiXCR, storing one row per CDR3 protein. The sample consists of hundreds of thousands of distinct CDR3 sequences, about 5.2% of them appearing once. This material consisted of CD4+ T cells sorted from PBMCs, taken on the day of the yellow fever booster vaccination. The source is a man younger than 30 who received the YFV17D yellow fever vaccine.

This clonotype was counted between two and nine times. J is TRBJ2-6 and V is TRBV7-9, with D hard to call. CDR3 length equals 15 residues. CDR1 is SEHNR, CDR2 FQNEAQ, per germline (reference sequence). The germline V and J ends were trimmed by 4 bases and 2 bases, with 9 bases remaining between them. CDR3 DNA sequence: TGTGCCAGCAGCTCACCAAAAACTGGGGCCAACGTCCTGACTTTC. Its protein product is CASSSPKTGANVLTF. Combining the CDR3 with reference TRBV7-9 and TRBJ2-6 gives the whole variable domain DTGVSQNPRHKITKRGQNVTFRCDPISEHNRLYWYRQTLGQGPEFLTYFQNEAQLEKSRLLSDRFSAERPKGSFSTLEIQRTEQGDSAMYLCASSSPKTGANVLTFGAGSRLTVL.

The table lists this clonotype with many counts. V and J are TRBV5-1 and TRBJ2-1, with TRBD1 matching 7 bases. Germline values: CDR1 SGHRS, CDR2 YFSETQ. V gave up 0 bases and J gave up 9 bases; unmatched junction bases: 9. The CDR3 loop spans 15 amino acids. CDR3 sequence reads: CASSLEEAGGGEQFF. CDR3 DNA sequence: TGCGCCAGCAGCTTGGAGGAGGCAGGGGGTGGTGAGCAGTTCTTC.

The CDR3 DNA sequence: TGTGCCAGCAGCGTAGGACCCTCTGGAAACACCATATATTTT. It translates to CASSVGPSGNTIYF. This sequence joins TRBV9 and TRBJ1-3; D is unresolved. This CDR3 has 14 amino acids. V shed 0 bases and J shed 0 bases, with 4 bases lying between them. Germline V CDR1 and CDR2: SGDLS, YYNGEE.

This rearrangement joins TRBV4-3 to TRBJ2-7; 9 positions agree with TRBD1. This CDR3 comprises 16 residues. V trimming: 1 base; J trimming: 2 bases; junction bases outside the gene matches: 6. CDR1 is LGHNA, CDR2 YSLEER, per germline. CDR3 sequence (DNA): TGCGCCAGCAGCCAAGGGGGACAGGGAGGGACCTACGAGCAGTACGTC. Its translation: CASSQGGQGGTYEQYV.

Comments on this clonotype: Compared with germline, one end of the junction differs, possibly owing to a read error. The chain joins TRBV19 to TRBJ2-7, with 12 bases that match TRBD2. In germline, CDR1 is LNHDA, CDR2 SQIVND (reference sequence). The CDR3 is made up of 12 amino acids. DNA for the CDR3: TGTGCCGGTAGGGGACTAGCGGGCGAGCAGTACTTC. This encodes CAGRGLAGEQYF.

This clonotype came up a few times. The CDR3 region is CASSPATSGEAFF. CDR3 coding DNA: TGTGCCAGCTCGCCAGCGACGAGTGGTGAAGCTTTCTTT. The chain joins TRBV18 to TRBJ1-1; D is ambiguous. V was pared by 6 bases and J by 7 bases, with 15 bases between. Germline V gives CDR1 KGHSH, CDR2 LQKENI. The CDR3 sequence is 13 residues long.

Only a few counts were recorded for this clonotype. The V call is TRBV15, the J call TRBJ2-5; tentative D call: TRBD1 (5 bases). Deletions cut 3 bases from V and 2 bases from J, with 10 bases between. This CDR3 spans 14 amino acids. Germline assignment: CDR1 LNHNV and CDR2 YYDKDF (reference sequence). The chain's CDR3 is CATSSRQPQETQYF. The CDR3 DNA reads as TGTGCCACCAGCAGCCGACAGCCGCAAGAGACCCAGTACTTC.

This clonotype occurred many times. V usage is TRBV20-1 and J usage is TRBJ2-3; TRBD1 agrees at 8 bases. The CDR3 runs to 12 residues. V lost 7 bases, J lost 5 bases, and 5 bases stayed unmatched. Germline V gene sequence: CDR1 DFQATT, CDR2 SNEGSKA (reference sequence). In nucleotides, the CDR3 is TGCAGTGGACAGGGGATTGGAGATACGCAGTATTTT. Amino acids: CSGQGIGDTQYF.

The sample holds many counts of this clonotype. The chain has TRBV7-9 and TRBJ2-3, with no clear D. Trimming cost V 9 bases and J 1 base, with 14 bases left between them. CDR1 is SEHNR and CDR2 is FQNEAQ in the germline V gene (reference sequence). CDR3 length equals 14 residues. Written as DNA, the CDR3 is TGTGCCAGGCAGGCCATCCGAGGCACAGATACGCAGTATTTT. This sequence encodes CARQAIRGTDTQYF.

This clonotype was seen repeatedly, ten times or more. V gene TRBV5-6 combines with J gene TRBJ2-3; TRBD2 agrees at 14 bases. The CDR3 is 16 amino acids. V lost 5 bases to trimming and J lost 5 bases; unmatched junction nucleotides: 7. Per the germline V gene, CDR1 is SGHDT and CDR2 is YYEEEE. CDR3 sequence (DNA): TGTGCCAGCAGTCCTCCGGGACTAGCGGGGGTAGATACGCAGTATTTT. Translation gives CASSPPGLAGVDTQYF.

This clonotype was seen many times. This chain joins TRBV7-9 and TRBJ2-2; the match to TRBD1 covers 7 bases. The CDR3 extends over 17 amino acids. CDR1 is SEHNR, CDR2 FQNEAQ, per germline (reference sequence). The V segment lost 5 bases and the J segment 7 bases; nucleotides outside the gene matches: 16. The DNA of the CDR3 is TGTGCCAGCAGCATAGTTACCCAGACAGGGTATGGCGGGGAGCTGTTTTTT. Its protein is CASSIVTQTGYGGELFF.

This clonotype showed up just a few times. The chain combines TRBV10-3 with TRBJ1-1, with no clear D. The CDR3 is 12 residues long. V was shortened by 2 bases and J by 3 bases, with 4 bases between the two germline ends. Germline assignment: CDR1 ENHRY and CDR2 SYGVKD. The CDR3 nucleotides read TGTGCCATCAGTGAGGTGTACACTGAAGCTTTCTTT. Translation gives CAISEVYTEAFF.

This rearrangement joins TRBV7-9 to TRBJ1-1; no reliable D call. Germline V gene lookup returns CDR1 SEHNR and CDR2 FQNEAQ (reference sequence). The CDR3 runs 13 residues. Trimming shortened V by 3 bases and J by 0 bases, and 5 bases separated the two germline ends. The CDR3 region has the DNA TGTGCCAGCAGCTTCTTTATGAACACTGAAGCTTTCTTT. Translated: CASSFFMNTEAFF. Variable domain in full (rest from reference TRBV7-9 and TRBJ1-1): DTGVSQNPRHKITKRGQNVTFRCDPISEHNRLYWYRQTLGQGPEFLTYFQNEAQLEKSRLLSDRFSAERPKGSFSTLEIQRTEQGDSAMYLCASSFFMNTEAFFGQGTRLTVV.

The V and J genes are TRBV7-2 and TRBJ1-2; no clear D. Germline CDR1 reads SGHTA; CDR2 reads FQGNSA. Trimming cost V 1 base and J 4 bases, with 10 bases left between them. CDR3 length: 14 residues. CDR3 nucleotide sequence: TGTGCCAGCAGCTTAGTATTGGTCCGCTATGGCTACACCTTC. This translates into CASSLVLVRYGYTF.

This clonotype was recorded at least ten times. As DNA, the CDR3 is TGTGCCAGCTCACGCCAAAATACACTGAACACTGAAGCTTTCTTT. It codes for CASSRQNTLNTEAFF. The chain uses TRBV18 and TRBJ1-1, with D uncertain. Trimming cost V 4 bases and J 0 bases, with 12 bases left between them. The CDR3 spans 15 residues. Germline V gene lookup returns CDR1 KGHSH and CDR2 LQKENI.

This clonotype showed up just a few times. CDR3 in amino acids: CATSRGSRGANVLTF. CDR3 nucleotides: TGTGCCACCAGCAGAGGGAGCAGAGGGGCCAACGTCCTGACTTTC. The genes are TRBV15 and TRBJ2-6; no clear D gene. V was trimmed by 1 base and J by 4 bases, leaving 8 bases between them. Germline V CDR1 and CDR2: LNHNV, YYDKDF (reference sequence). The CDR3 extends over 15 amino acids. The variable domain in full, completed from reference TRBV15 and TRBJ2-6, reads DAMVIQNPRYQVTQFGKPVTLSCSQTLNHNVMYWYQQKSSQAPKLLFHYYDKDFNNEADTPDNFQSRRPNTSFCFLDIRSPGLGDTAMYLCATSRGSRGANVLTFGAGSRLTVL.

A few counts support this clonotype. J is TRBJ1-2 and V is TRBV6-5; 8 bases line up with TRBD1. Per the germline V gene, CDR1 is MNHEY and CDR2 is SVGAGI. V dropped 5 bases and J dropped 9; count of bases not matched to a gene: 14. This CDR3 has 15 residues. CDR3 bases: TGTGCCAGCAGTGCACCAAGGACAGGGAATATTCGCTACACCTTC. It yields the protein CASSAPRTGNIRYTF.